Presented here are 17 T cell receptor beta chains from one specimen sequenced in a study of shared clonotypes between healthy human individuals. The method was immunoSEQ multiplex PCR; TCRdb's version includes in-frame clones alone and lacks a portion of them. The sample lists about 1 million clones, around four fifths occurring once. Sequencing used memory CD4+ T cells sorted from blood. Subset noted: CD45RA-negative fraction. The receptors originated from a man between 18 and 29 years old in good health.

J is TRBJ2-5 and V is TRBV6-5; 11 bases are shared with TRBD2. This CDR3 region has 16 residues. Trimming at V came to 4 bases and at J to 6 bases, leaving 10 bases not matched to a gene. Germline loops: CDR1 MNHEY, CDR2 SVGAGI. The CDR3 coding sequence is TGTGCCAGCAGTTCCTACTTAGCGGGGGGGCAGCAGACCCAGTACTTC. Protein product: CASSSYLAGGQQTQYF.

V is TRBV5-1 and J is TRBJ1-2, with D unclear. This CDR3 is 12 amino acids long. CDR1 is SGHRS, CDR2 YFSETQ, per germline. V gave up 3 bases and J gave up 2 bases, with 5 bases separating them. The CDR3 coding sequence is TGCGCCAGCAGCTCAAAGAACTATGGCTACACCTTC. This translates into CASSSKNYGYTF.

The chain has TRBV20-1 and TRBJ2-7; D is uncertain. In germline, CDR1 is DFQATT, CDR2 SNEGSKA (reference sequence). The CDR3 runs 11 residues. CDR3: CSATLGYEQYF. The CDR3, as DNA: TGCAGCGCGACCTTGGGCTACGAGCAGTACTTC.

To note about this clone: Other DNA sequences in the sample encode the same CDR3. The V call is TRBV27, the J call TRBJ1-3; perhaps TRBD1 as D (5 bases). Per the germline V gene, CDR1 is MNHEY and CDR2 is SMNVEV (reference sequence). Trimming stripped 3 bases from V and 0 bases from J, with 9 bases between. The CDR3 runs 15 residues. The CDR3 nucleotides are TGTGCCAGCAGTTTGGGACGCAACTCTGGAAACACCATATATTTT. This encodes CASSLGRNSGNTIYF.

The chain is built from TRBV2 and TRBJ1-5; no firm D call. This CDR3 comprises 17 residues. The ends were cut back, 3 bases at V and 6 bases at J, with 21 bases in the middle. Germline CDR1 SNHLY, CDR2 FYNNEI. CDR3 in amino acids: CASSEYSLPRSSQPQHF. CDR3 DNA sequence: TGTGCCAGCAGTGAGTACAGCCTCCCGAGGTCGAGTCAGCCCCAGCATTTT.

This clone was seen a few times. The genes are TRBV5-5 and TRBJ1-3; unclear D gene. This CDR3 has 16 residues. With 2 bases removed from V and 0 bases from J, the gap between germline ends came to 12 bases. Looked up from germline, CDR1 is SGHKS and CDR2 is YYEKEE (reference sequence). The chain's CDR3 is CASSLGPPSSGNTIYF. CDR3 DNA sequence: TGTGCCAGCAGCTTAGGACCACCGAGCTCTGGAAACACCATATATTTT.

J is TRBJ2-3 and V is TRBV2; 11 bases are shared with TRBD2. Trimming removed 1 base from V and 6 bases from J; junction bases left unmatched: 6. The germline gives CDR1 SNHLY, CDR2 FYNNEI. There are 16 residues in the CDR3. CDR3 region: CASSEDVAGGTDTQYF. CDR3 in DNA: TGTGCCAGCAGTGAAGACGTAGCGGGAGGGACCGATACGCAGTATTTT.

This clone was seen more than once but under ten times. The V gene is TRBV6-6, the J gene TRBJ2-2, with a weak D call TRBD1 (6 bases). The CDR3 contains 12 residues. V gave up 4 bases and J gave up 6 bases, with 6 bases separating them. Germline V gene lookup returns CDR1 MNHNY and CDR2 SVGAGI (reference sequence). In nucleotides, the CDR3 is TGTGCCAGCAGTTCAGGGGCCGGGGAGCTGTTTTTT. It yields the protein CASSSGAGELFF.

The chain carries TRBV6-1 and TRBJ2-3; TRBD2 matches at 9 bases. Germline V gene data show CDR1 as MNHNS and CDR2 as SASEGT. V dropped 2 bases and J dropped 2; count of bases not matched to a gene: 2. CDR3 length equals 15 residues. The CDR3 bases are TGTGCCAGCAGTGAACTAGCGGGGACCACAGATACGCAGTATTTT. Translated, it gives CASSELAGTTDTQYF.

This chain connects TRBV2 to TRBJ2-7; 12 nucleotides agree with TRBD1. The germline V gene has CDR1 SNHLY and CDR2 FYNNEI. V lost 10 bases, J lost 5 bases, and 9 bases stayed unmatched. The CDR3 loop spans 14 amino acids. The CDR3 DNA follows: TGTGCCACCAGATCCGGGACAGGGGGCCACGAGCAGTACTTC. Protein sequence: CATRSGTGGHEQYF. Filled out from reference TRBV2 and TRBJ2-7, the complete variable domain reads EPEVTQTPSHQVTQMGQEVILRCVPISNHLYFYWYRQILGQKVEFLVSFYNNEISEKSEIFDDQFSVERPDGSNFTLKIRSTKLEDSAMYFCATRSGTGGHEQYFGPGTRLTVT.

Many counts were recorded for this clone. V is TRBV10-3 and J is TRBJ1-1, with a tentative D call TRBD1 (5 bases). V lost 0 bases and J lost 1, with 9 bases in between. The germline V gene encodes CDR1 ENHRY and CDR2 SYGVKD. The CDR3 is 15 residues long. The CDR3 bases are TGTGCCATCAGTGAGTCATTGACAGAGAACACTGAAGCTTTCTTT. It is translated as CAISESLTENTEAFF.

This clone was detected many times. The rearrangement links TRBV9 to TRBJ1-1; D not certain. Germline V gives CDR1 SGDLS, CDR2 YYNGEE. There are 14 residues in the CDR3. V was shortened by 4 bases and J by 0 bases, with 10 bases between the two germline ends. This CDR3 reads CASSPSQMNTEAFF. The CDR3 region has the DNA TGTGCCAGCAGCCCTTCGCAGATGAACACTGAAGCTTTCTTT.

The CDR3 DNA is TGTGCCTGGAGTGGGAAGGGAGTCCGAGATACCATATATTTT. Residues: CAWSGKGVRDTIYF. The rearrangement joins TRBV30 to TRBJ1-3; D not resolved. V gave up 1 base and J gave up 10 bases, with 17 bases separating them. The CDR3 covers 14 residues. Germline CDR1 reads GTSNPN; CDR2 reads SVGIG (reference sequence).

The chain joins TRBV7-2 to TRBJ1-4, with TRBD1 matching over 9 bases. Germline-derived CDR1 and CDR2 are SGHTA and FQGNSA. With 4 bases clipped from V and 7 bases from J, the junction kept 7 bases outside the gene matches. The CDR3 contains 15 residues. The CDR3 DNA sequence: TGTGCCAGCAGCTCTCAGGGACAGGGTTCTGAAAAACTGTTTTTT. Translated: CASSSQGQGSEKLFF. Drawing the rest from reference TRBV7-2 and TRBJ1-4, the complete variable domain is GAGVSQSPSNKVTEKGKDVELRCDPISGHTALYWYRQSLGQGLEFLIYFQGNSAPDKSGLPSDRFSAERTGGSVSTLTIQRTQQEDSAVYLCASSSQGQGSEKLFFGSGTQLSVL.

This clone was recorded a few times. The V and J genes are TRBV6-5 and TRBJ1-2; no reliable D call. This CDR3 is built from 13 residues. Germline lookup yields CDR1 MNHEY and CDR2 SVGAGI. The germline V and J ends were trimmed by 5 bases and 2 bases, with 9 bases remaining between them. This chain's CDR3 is CASSPRRNYGYTF. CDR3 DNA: TGTGCCAGCAGTCCTCGACGGAACTATGGCTACACCTTC.

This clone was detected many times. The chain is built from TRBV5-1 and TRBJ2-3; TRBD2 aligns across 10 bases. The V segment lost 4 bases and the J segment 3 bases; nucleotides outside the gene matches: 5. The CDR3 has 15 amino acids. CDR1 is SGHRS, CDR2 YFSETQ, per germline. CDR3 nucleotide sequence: TGCGCCAGCAGCGGGACTAGCGATTTTACAGATACGCAGTATTTT. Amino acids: CASSGTSDFTDTQYF.

The CDR3 loop reads CASSLSLARQETQYF. Written as DNA, the CDR3 is TGTGCCAGCAGTTTAAGTTTAGCGAGGCAAGAGACCCAGTACTTC. The rearrangement links TRBV27 to TRBJ2-5; tentatively, D is TRBD2 (5 bases). This CDR3 is 15 amino acids long. V was clipped by 2 bases and J by 2 bases, with 12 bases between them. CDR1 and CDR2 (germline): MNHEY, SMNVEV (reference sequence).